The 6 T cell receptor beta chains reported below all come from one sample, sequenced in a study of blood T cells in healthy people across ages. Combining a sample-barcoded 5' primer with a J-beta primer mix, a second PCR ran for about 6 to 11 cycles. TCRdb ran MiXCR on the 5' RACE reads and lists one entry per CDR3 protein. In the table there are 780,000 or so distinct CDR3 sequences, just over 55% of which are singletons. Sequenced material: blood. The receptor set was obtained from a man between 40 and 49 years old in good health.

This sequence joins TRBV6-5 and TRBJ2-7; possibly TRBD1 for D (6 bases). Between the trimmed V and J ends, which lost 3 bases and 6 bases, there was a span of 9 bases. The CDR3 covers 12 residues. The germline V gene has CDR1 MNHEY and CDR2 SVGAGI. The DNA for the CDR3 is TGTGCCAGCAGTTATGGGGGCAGCGAGCAGTACTTC. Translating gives CASSYGGSEQYF.

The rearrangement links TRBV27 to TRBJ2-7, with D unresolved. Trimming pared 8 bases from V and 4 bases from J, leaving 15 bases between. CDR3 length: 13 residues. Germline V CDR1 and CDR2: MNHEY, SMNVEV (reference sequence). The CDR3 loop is CASRSLGRYEQYF. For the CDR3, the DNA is TGTGCCAGCCGTAGTCTCGGAAGATACGAGCAGTACTTC.

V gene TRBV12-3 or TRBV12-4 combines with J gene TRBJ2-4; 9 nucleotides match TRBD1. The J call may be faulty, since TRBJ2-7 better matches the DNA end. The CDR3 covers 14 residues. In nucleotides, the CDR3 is TGTGCCAGCAGTTTAACAGGGGGCGGCTGCGAGCAGTACTTC. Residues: CASSLTGGGCEQYF.

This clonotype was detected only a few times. The CDR3 bases are TGTGCCAGCAGCTTAGACTGGGCGAACACTGAAGCTTTCTTT. Residues: CASSLDWANTEAFF. The chain is built from TRBV7-9 and TRBJ1-1; D ambiguous. The CDR3 contains 14 residues. V was cut by 1 base and J by 1 base, with 7 bases left in between. Germline V gene sequence: CDR1 SEHNR, CDR2 FQNEAQ (reference sequence).

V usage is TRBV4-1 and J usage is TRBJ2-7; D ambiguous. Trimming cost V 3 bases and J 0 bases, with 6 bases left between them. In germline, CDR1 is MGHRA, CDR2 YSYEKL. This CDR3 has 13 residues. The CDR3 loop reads CASSQERSYEQYF. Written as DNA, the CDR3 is TGCGCCAGCAGCCAGGAGCGCTCCTACGAGCAGTACTTC.

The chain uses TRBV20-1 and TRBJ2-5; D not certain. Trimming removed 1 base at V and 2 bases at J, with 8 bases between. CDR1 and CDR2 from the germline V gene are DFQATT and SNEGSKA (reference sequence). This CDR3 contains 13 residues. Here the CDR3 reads CSARVNLQETQYF. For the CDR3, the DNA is TGCAGTGCTAGAGTTAATCTTCAAGAGACCCAGTACTTC.